This TCR beta chain was obtained from a study of OX40 agonist ivuxolimab in advanced cancers. Study background: While on treatment, patients had intravenous ivuxolimab at 0.01 to 10 mg/kg every 2 weeks. With a range of roughly 23 to 79, age averaged about 58 years, and around 80% were male.

The study's findings and limits: At 0.1 to 3.0 mg/kg and by week 6, CD4+ and CD8+ T cells in the blood had expanded clonally. On average, CD8+ T cells had more expanded clones than CD4+.

Trimming removed 3 bases from V and 0 bases from J, with 17 bases in between. This CDR3 is built from 18 residues. Generated by immunoSEQ multiplex PCR, the TCRdb table keeps only in-frame clones and is missing some. This table holds under 100,000 clones, roughly nine tenths found once. As concerns this clone: Its antigen is unidentified.

The V and J genes are TRBV23-1 and TRBJ2-2; possible D gene TRBD1, 6 bases. TRBV23-1 is noted as an ORF with a role that remains uncertain. This receptor was obtained from an adult with an advanced solid tumor such as melanoma, head and neck, liver or kidney cancer. The source material was CD4+ or CD8+ T cells sorted from blood, sampled in a trial of the OX40 agonist ivuxolimab. CDR3 DNA: TGCGCCAGCAGTCACACTTCCGTCCGGACAGCGAACACCGGGGAGCTGTTTTTT. Its translation is CASSHTSVRTANTGELFF.